The entry that follows covers one T cell receptor beta chain sequence. Libraries were prepared by immunoSEQ multiplex PCR; TCRdb keeps only in-frame clonotypes and omits some of them. Altogether around 250,000 clones are present, just under 90% being singletons, with the ten largest covering less than 0.9%. Recruits, aged roughly 18 to 100 years, lived in roughly 22 US areas. Participant-given clinical history determined each cohort assignment. The source of the sample is a study of blood T cell repertoires in COVID-19. CDR1 and CDR2 from the germline V gene are SNHLY and FYNNEI. V lost 5 bases and J lost 2, with 12 bases in between. The CDR3 spans 14 residues.

The V gene is TRBV2, the J gene TRBJ2-5; D gene ambiguous. The receptor's source is a man between 45 and 60 years old who had been exposed to COVID-19. Sample: PBMCs or T cells enriched from blood (not recorded which). CDR3 nucleotide sequence: TGTGCCAGCAGTCCACTACTAAGACAAGAGACCCAGTACTTC. Its protein is CASSPLLRQETQYF.